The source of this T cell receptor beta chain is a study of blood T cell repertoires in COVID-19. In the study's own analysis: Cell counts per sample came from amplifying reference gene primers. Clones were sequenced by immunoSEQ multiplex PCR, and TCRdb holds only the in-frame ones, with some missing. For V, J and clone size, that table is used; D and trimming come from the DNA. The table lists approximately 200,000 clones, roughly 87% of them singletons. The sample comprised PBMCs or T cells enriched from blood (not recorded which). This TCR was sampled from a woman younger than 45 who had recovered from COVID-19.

The CDR3 sequence: CASSLLTGIYGYTF. DNA of the CDR3: TGTGCCAGCAGCTTATTAACAGGGATCTATGGCTACACCTTC. The V and J genes are TRBV7-8 and TRBJ1-2; the D gene is possibly TRBD1 (6 bases). V lost 2 bases and J 4 bases, leaving 11 bases between the germline ends. The CDR3 contains 14 residues. Germline V gives CDR1 SGHVS, CDR2 FQNEAQ.